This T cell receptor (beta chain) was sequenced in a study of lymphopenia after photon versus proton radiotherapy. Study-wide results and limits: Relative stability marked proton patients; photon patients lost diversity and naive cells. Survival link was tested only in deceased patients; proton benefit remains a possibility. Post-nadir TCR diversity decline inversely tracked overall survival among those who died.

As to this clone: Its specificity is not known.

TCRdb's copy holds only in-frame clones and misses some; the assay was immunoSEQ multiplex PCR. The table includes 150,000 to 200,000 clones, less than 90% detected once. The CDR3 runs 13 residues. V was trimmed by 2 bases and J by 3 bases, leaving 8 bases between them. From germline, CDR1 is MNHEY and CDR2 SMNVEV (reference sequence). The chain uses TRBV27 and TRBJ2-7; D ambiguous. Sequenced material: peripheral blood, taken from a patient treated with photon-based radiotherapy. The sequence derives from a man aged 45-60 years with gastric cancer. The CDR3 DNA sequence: TGTGCCAGCAGTTTAGACCCCTACTACGAGCAGTACTTC. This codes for CASSLDPYYEQYF.